This TCR beta chain derives from a study of STAT3 mutations in large granular lymphocyte leukemia. Findings and limits, study-wide: Every T-cell large granular lymphocyte leukemia patient had at least one immunodominant TCR beta clonotype.

V was pared by 6 bases and J by 4 bases, with 9 bases of the junction left unmatched. The germline gives CDR1 SNHLY, CDR2 FYNNEI. CDR3 length equals 15 residues. Turning to this clone: Its specificity is unknown.

Assay: immunoSEQ multiplex PCR; the TCRdb copy retains only in-frame clones and omits some. The sample lists approximately 45,000 clones; 80% to 85% were seen once. Specimen: PBMCs. The TCR originated in a human donor with T large granular lymphocyte leukemia. Some clones in this sample may be carry-over from other donors' samples. The chain couples TRBV2 to TRBJ1-5; 7 nucleotides match TRBD1. The CDR3 region is CASSGDRLENQPQHF. CDR3 sequence (DNA): TGTGCCAGCAGCGGGGACAGACTCGAAAATCAGCCCCAGCATTTT.